This TCR beta chain was sequenced during a study of T cells in Graves' hyperthyroidism and ophthalmopathy. Amplification targeted TCR beta CDR3 regions from RNA transcripts. First-round RT-PCR with HTBI primers amplified the TCR CDR3 region. TCRdb redid the calling of the multiplex PCR reads with MiXCR, one entry per CDR3 protein. This sample has 530,000 or so distinct CDR3 sequences, with roughly 46% found just once. V dropped 3 bases and J dropped 10 bases, with 15 bases sitting between them. This CDR3 spans 14 amino acids. CDR1 and CDR2 from the germline V gene are LNHDA and SQIVND (reference sequence). This clonotype was recorded at least ten times.

Sequenced: peripheral blood or thyroid tissue (not recorded which). The clonotype originates from a woman under 30 with Graves' hyperthyroidism. The chain is built from TRBV19 and TRBJ2-2, with no clear D. The CDR3 region has the DNA TGTGCCAGTAGTATCGTGGGCTCAAGCGAGGAGCTGTTTTTT. It specifies CASSIVGSSEELFF. Supplemented by reference TRBV19 and TRBJ2-2, the full variable domain reads DGGITQSPKYLFRKEGQNVTLSCEQNLNHDAMYWYRQDPGQGLRLIYYSQIVNDFQKGDIAEGYSVSREKKESFPLTVTSAQKNPTAFYLCASSIVGSSEELFFGEGSRLTVL.